This TCR beta chain derives from a study of tissue T cells after allogeneic stem cell transplantation. Across the study: Gastrointestinal graft-versus-host disease was present in all patients, each treated with several therapy lines. Notes on the study in general: Within patients, tissue anatomy strongly shaped TCR repertoire composition. Few T cell clones were shared across patients, but motif clusters showed tissue-specific shared signatures. This small cohort was clinically heterogeneous, and sampling depth was a limitation.

CDR1 and CDR2 from the germline V gene are LGHNA and YSLEER. The CDR3 is 16 amino acids. The V gene end was trimmed by 2 bases and the J gene end by 9 bases; junction bases not matched to a gene: 12. Clones were sequenced by immunoSEQ multiplex PCR, and TCRdb holds only the in-frame ones, with some missing. The profile covers about 26,000 clones, with about 89% appearing a single time and 1.5% to 2.5% taken by the ten largest. Worth noting for this clone: Antigen specificity is unknown.

The chain carries TRBV4-3 and TRBJ2-1; 8 bases fit TRBD1. The TCR sequence derives from an older male donor who later had graft-versus-host disease after an allogeneic stem cell transplant. The source material was blood, sampled before transplantation. In DNA form, the CDR3 reads TGCGCCAGCAGCCAATTGGGACAGGTCGGGTCCATTGAGCAGTTCTTC. Its protein product is CASSQLGQVGSIEQFF.